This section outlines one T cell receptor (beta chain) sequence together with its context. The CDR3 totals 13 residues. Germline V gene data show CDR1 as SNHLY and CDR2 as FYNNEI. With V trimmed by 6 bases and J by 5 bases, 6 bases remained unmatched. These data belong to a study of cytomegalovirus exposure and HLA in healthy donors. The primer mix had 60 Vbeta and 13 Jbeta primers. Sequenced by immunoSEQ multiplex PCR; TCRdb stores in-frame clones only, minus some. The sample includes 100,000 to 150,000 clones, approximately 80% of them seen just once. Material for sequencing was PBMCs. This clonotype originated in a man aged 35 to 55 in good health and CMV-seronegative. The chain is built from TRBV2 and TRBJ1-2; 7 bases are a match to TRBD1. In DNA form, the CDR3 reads TGTGCCAGCAGGGGACAGTCGGGGTATGGCTACACCTTC. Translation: CASRGQSGYGYTF.